The 15 T cell receptor beta chains listed next were all sequenced from one sample in a study of graft-versus-host responses after intestinal transplantation. Profiled with immunoSEQ multiplex PCR; TCRdb holds only in-frame clones, not every one. The repertoire holds 45,000 to 60,000 clones, with about 95% as singletons. These TCRs are of unknown antigen specificity. The sample consisted of unstimulated CD8+ T cells sorted from spleen or lymph node cells, taken before transplant. The origin of the receptors is a human donor who was the organ donor for an intestinal transplant.

The table lists this clone with a count of one. The V call is TRBV5-4, the J call TRBJ2-7; weak D call: TRBD2 (7 bases). V lost 4 bases, J lost 1 base, and 12 bases lay in between. CDR3 length: 14 amino acids. CDR1 and CDR2 (germline): SGHNT, YYREEE (reference sequence). CDR3 sequence reads: CASSEEGGSYEQYF. In DNA form, the CDR3 reads TGTGCCAGCAGCGAAGAGGGGGGGTCCTACGAGCAGTACTTC.

The V call is TRBV29-1, the J call TRBJ1-1, with D unclear. Germline V gene sequence: CDR1 SQVTM, CDR2 ANQGSEA. CDR3 size: 12 residues. The V end was cut by 6 bases, the J end by 1 base, with 9 bases between. The CDR3 here is CSVVLTNTEAFF. The CDR3 nucleotides are TGCAGCGTGGTACTTACGAACACTGAAGCTTTCTTT.

The chain carries TRBV15 and TRBJ2-1; 13 nucleotides match TRBD2. The J segment lost 4 bases and the V segment lost 4 bases, leaving 7 bases of the junction unmatched. From germline, CDR1 is LNHNV and CDR2 YYDKDF (reference sequence). The CDR3 loop spans 17 amino acids. In DNA form, the CDR3 reads TGTGCCACCAGCAACCGGACTAGCGGGGGCCCGTACAATGAGCAGTTCTTC. It codes for CATSNRTSGGPYNEQFF.

The chain joins TRBV27 to TRBJ1-1, with 8 bases lining up with TRBD1. Trimming at V came to 3 bases and at J to 7 bases, leaving 7 bases not matched to a gene. The CDR3 loop spans 14 amino acids. Germline V gene data show CDR1 as MNHEY and CDR2 as SMNVEV (reference sequence). CDR3 in amino acids: CASSFAAGGYEAFF. The CDR3 bases are TGTGCCAGCAGTTTTGCGGCAGGGGGCTATGAAGCTTTCTTT.

The chain recombines TRBV9 with TRBJ2-3; 7 bases align to TRBD2. Germline CDR1 is SGDLS and CDR2 is YYNGEE. The CDR3 extends over 15 amino acids. With V trimmed by 5 bases and J by 0 bases, 6 bases remained unmatched. The CDR3 reads CASRASGISTDTQYF. CDR3 DNA sequence: TGTGCCAGCAGAGCTAGCGGAATTAGCACAGATACGCAGTATTTT.

The chain couples TRBV29-1 to TRBJ2-7, with 8 bases lining up with TRBD2. The germline gives CDR1 SQVTM, CDR2 ANQGSEA. Losses at the gene ends were 6 bases for V and 4 bases for J; bases not matched to a gene: 5. The CDR3 is made up of 12 amino acids. This CDR3 is CSVGGGLYEQYF. In DNA, the CDR3 is TGCAGCGTCGGGGGGGGACTGTACGAGCAGTACTTC.

V usage is TRBV27 and J usage is TRBJ1-5, with D maybe TRBD1 (5 bases). V lost 3 bases and J 4 bases, leaving 10 bases between the germline ends. CDR3 size: 14 residues. Germline V gene lookup returns CDR1 MNHEY and CDR2 SMNVEV (reference sequence). The CDR3 coding sequence is TGTGCCAGCAGTTTCCGGGGGACTAATCAGCCCCAGCATTTT. It specifies CASSFRGTNQPQHF.

The V and J genes are TRBV25-1 and TRBJ1-2; tentatively, D is TRBD1 (5 bases). The germline V gene encodes CDR1 MGHDK and CDR2 SYGVNS. V lost 1 base, J lost 6 bases, and 12 bases lay in between. The CDR3 spans 14 residues. The CDR3 DNA reads TGTGCCAGCAGTGAATTCGCAGGGTATGATGGCTACACCTTC. This translates into CASSEFAGYDGYTF.

The V and J genes are TRBV14 and TRBJ2-1; no firm D call. Germline-derived CDR1 and CDR2 are SGHDN and FVKESK. V was trimmed by 4 bases and J by 3 bases, leaving 7 bases between them. CDR3 size: 13 residues. DNA for the CDR3: TGTGCCAGCAGCCCGTATTTCTACAATGAGCAGTTCTTC. Encoded protein: CASSPYFYNEQFF.

The chain employs TRBV19 and TRBJ2-7, with 10 nucleotides matching TRBD1. Germline CDR1 LNHDA, CDR2 SQIVND (reference sequence). The CDR3 is 13 residues long. Germline trimming cut 7 bases from V and 3 bases from J; bases unmatched to any gene: 3. CDR3 sequence: CASTGTGDYEQYF. CDR3 nucleotides: TGTGCCAGTACCGGGACAGGGGACTACGAGCAGTACTTC.

The V and J genes are TRBV4-1 and TRBJ1-3; D not certain. The V and J ends lost 0 bases and 7 bases respectively, with 4 bases between them. The CDR3 consists of 12 residues. In germline, CDR1 is MGHRA, CDR2 YSYEKL. The chain's CDR3 is CASSQDLNTIYF. CDR3 nucleotide sequence: TGCGCCAGCAGCCAAGATCTGAACACCATATATTTT.

The chain recombines TRBV21-1 with TRBJ1-2. TRBV21-1 is a pseudogene segment. The CDR3 runs to 18 residues. The CDR3 region is CASSNRGRGLSSNYGYTF. CDR3 nucleotides: TGTGCCAGCAGCAATCGGGGCAGGGGACTCTCTTCTAACTATGGCTACACCTTC.

As concerns this clone: At one end, the junction sequence differs from germline, possibly due to a read error. This chain connects TRBV13 to TRBJ2-4, with D unclear. From germline, CDR1 is PRHDT and CDR2 FYEKMQ (reference sequence). The CDR3 runs 15 residues. The CDR3 here is CASSLGSVSKNIQYF. The CDR3 bases are TGTGCCAGCAGCCTAGGCAGTGTCTCCAAAAACATTCAGTACTTC. Full variable domain (missing parts from reference TRBV13 and TRBJ2-4): AAGVIQSPRHLIKEKRETATLKCYPIPRHDTVYWYQQGPGQDPQFLISFYEKMQSDKGSIPDRFSAQQFSDYHSELNMSSLELGDSALYFCASSLGSVSKNIQYFGAGTRLSVL.

V and J are TRBV5-4 and TRBJ2-7; TRBD1 matches at 12 bases. From germline, CDR1 is SGHNT and CDR2 YYREEE (reference sequence). V shed 2 bases and J 3 bases; nucleotides not matched to a gene: 9. The CDR3 has 17 residues. In nucleotides, the CDR3 is TGTGCCAGCAGCTTTAGTTCCGGGACAGGGGGCATCTACGAGCAGTACTTC. Its protein product is CASSFSSGTGGIYEQYF.

This chain joins TRBV21-1 and TRBJ2-5; the table calls TRBD2, which could not be checked here. TRBV21-1 is given as a pseudogene. The CDR3 has 14 residues. CDR3 residues: CASSKLAGQETQYF. CDR3 bases: TGTGCCAGCAGCAAACTAGCGGGGCAAGAGACCCAGTACTTC.